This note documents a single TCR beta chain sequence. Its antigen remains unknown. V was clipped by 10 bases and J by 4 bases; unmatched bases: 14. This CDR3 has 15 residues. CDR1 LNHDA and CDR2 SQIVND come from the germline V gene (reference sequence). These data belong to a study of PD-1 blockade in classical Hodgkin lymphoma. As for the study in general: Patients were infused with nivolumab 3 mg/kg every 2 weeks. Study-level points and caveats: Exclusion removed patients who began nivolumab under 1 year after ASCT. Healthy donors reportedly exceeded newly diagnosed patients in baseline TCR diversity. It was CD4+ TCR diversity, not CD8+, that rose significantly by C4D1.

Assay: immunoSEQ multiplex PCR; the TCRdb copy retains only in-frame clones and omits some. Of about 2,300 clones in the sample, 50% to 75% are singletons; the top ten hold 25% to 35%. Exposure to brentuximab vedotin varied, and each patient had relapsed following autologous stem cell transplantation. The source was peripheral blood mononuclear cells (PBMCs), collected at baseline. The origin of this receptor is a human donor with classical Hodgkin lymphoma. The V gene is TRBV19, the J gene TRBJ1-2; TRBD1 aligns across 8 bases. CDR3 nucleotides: TGTGCCACCAGACAGGGGCCGCAGGCCTTCTATGGCTACACCTTC. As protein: CATRQGPQAFYGYTF.